These 18 T cell receptor beta chains share one sample of origin, sequenced in a study of cytomegalovirus exposure and HLA in healthy donors (dated by TCRdb to about 2017). Library generation was performed with the immunoSEQ multiplex PCR assay. A mixture of 60 forward primers for TCR Vbeta segments and 13 reverse primers for TCR Jbeta segments was used in the multiplex PCR. TCRdb obtained this table from immuneACCESS and retained in-frame rearrangements with V and J assigned. These tables miss some clones; where compared with another copy, unresolved V genes account for less than half of the shortfall, and the remainder is unexplained. The sample table lists about 130,000 clones, about 80% of them with a count of one. The ten largest clones take up approximately 11% of the sample. The source material was PBMCs. These receptors were collected from a man aged 30 to 39 in good health and CMV-seropositive.

This chain joins TRBV4-1 and TRBJ2-5, with TRBD2 matching over 9 bases. V shed 2 bases, J shed 1 base, and the junction held 11 bases outside the gene matches. CDR3 length equals 18 residues. Germline assignment: CDR1 MGHRA and CDR2 YSYEKL. CDR3 sequence: CASSQPPGLAGSQETQYF. The CDR3 region has the DNA TGCGCCAGCAGCCAACCCCCGGGGCTAGCGGGGAGCCAAGAGACCCAGTACTTC.

This clone was seen only a few times. The CDR3 sequence: CATKVRQAVTDTQYF. Here the CDR3 DNA reads TGTGCCACTAAAGTCCGGCAAGCGGTCACAGATACGCAGTATTTT. The chain uses TRBV27 and TRBJ2-3; D might be TRBD2 (5 bases). Germline V gives CDR1 MNHEY, CDR2 SMNVEV (reference sequence). The CDR3 extends over 15 amino acids. The V and J ends lost 10 bases and 2 bases respectively, with 19 bases between them.

This clone has a handful of counts. The chain joins TRBV7-2 to TRBJ1-3; D not certain. V was cut by 2 bases and J by 4 bases, with 21 bases left in between. The CDR3 length is 18 residues. Germline V gene lookup returns CDR1 SGHTA and CDR2 FQGNSA. CDR3: CASSLLGLRSSRGNTIYF. In DNA, the CDR3 is TGTGCCAGCAGCTTACTAGGACTACGCTCCTCTCGGGGAAACACCATATATTTT.

This clone has more than one count but fewer than ten. The chain recombines TRBV4-3 with TRBJ2-7, with TRBD2 as a possible D gene (6 bases). The CDR3 contains 15 residues. The V end was cut by 2 bases, the J end by 1 base, with 12 bases between. Germline assignment: CDR1 LGHNA and CDR2 YSLEER. The CDR3 protein is CASSQTRDSSYEQYF. CDR3 nucleotide sequence: TGCGCCAGCAGCCAAACCCGGGACTCGTCCTACGAGCAGTACTTC.

This chain connects TRBV2 to TRBJ1-1, with D possibly matching TRBD1 (6 bases). Trimming pared 6 bases from V and 4 bases from J, leaving 12 bases between. The CDR3 contains 13 residues. Germline lookup yields CDR1 SNHLY and CDR2 FYNNEI. CDR3 amino acids: CASSQGMATEAFF. The CDR3 DNA sequence: TGTGCCAGCAGCCAGGGGATGGCCACTGAAGCTTTCTTT. Based on the CDR3 plus reference TRBV2 and TRBJ1-1, the full variable domain is EPEVTQTPSHQVTQMGQEVILRCVPISNHLYFYWYRQILGQKVEFLVSFYNNEISEKSEIFDDQFSVERPDGSNFTLKIRSTKLEDSAMYFCASSQGMATEAFFGQGTRLTVV.

The V gene is TRBV9, the J gene TRBJ1-1; 10 bases fit TRBD1. Trimming removed 1 base from V and 6 bases from J; junction bases left unmatched: 6. This CDR3 spans 15 amino acids. CDR1 is SGDLS, CDR2 YYNGEE, per germline. In DNA form, the CDR3 reads TGTGCCAGCAGCGTAAGGACAGGGGGGACCGCTGAAGCTTTCTTT. It encodes CASSVRTGGTAEAFF.

V is TRBV6-5 and J is TRBJ2-7; TRBD1 aligns across 7 bases. Trimming cost V 2 bases and J 2 bases; bases outside gene matches: 3. The CDR3 is 14 amino acids. CDR1 and CDR2 (germline): MNHEY, SVGAGI. The CDR3 sequence is CASSYRGPPYEQYF. In DNA form, the CDR3 reads TGTGCCAGCAGTTACAGGGGGCCCCCCTACGAGCAGTACTTC.

This clone has only one observation. The chain uses TRBV18 and TRBJ2-1, with TRBD2 as a possible D gene (5 bases). CDR1 KGHSH and CDR2 LQKENI come from the germline V gene. V was clipped by 3 bases and J by 5 bases, with 11 bases between them. The CDR3 covers 14 residues. The CDR3 spells CASSPGLTDNEQFF. The CDR3 DNA sequence: TGTGCCAGCTCACCCGGACTGACCGACAATGAGCAGTTCTTC.

The chain recombines TRBV6-4 with TRBJ2-3; 10 bases align to TRBD2. The germline V gene has CDR1 MRHNA and CDR2 SNTAGT. The CDR3 contains 17 residues. Trimming at V came to 6 bases and at J to 5 bases, leaving 14 bases not matched to a gene. The CDR3 loop is CASSRNKLAGKGDTQYF. CDR3 nucleotides: TGTGCCAGCAGCCGCAACAAACTAGCGGGAAAGGGAGATACGCAGTATTTT.

This chain connects TRBV7-2 to TRBJ2-5; no clear D gene. Germline CDR1 and CDR2: SGHTA and FQGNSA. Trimming shortened V by 3 bases and J by 3 bases, and 8 bases separated the two germline ends. CDR3 length: 13 residues. CDR3 bases: TGTGCCAGCAGCTTCGAACGAGAAGAGACCCAGTACTTC. Translated: CASSFEREETQYF.

CDR3 sequence (DNA): TGTGCCTGGAGTATGGGACTAGCGGGAAGCACAGATACGCAGTATTTT. Translated: CAWSMGLAGSTDTQYF. The chain is built from TRBV30 and TRBJ2-3; TRBD2 aligns across 13 bases. From germline, CDR1 is GTSNPN and CDR2 SVGIG (reference sequence). The CDR3 totals 16 residues. V shed 2 bases and J 0 bases; nucleotides not matched to a gene: 2.

The chain carries TRBV30 and TRBJ2-7; TRBD1 agrees at 9 bases. CDR3 length: 12 residues. Looked up from germline, CDR1 is GTSNPN and CDR2 is SVGIG (reference sequence). With V trimmed by 7 bases and J by 4 bases, 5 bases remained unmatched. The CDR3 loop reads CASWTGEYEQYF. CDR3 coding DNA: TGTGCCTCCTGGACAGGGGAATACGAGCAGTACTTC.

J is TRBJ1-1 and V is TRBV11-2, with D perhaps TRBD1 (6 bases). In germline, CDR1 is SGHAT, CDR2 FQNNGV. V lost 6 bases to trimming and J lost 1 base, with 12 bases between them. This CDR3 is built from 14 residues. The CDR3 bases are TGTGCCAGCAGTTCCAGGGGCGGGAACACTGAAGCTTTCTTT. Protein: CASSSRGGNTEAFF.

The chain has TRBV11-3 and TRBJ2-7; 12 bases align to TRBD2. CDR3 length: 17 residues. Germline CDR1 reads SGHNT; CDR2 reads YENEEA. Trimming cost V 0 bases and J 1 base; bases outside gene matches: 4. The CDR3: CASSLDSTSGGSYEQYF. The CDR3 DNA is TGTGCCAGCAGCTTAGATTCGACTAGCGGGGGATCCTACGAGCAGTACTTC.

The chain carries TRBV6-5 and TRBJ2-5; tentatively, D is TRBD1 (5 bases). The J call is in doubt because the DNA end fits TRBJ2-7 better. The CDR3 is 15 residues long. Germline V gene sequence: CDR1 MNHEY, CDR2 SVGAGI. The CDR3 DNA sequence: TGTGCCAGCAGTTACGTCCAGGGCCGGACATACGAGCAGTACTTC. Translating gives CASSYVQGRTYEQYF.

The chain uses TRBV7-9 and TRBJ2-5, with 9 bases matching TRBD1. From germline, CDR1 is SEHNR and CDR2 FQNEAQ (reference sequence). CDR3 length equals 14 residues. V lost 3 bases to trimming and J lost 5 bases; unmatched junction nucleotides: 4. The CDR3 here is CASSFPGQGETQYF. The CDR3 bases are TGTGCCAGCAGCTTCCCGGGACAGGGCGAGACCCAGTACTTC.

The sample holds a few counts of this clone. The DNA of the CDR3 is TGTGCCAGCAGTGATCAAACAGGGGGCACTGAAGCTTTCTTT. This translates into CASSDQTGGTEAFF. V usage is TRBV25-1 and J usage is TRBJ1-1; TRBD1 agrees at 8 bases. The CDR3 loop spans 14 amino acids. Germline V gives CDR1 MGHDK, CDR2 SYGVNS. V lost 3 bases and J lost 4; bases outside the gene matches: 4.

This clone was found once. The rearrangement joins TRBV27 to TRBJ2-3; 9 positions agree with TRBD2. CDR1 and CDR2 (germline): MNHEY, SMNVEV (reference sequence). The CDR3 length is 17 residues. After removal of 1 base from V and 4 bases from J, the junction contained 9 bases not matched to a gene. The CDR3 coding sequence is TGTGCCAGCAGTTTATTTCTTAGCGGGAGTGTTGCAGATACGCAGTATTTT. Residues: CASSLFLSGSVADTQYF.